What follows are 10 T cell receptor beta chains derived from one specimen sequenced in a study of shared T cell receptors in the human thymus. Clones were sequenced by immunoSEQ multiplex PCR, and TCRdb holds only the in-frame ones, with some missing. This table holds 500,000 to 550,000 clones, around 78% found once. The data were also submitted as part of a second study, on human thymus T cells.

Source material: thymocytes. The source of these receptors is a boy under two years old with a congenital heart defect.

The chain carries TRBV15 and TRBJ1-6; D is possibly TRBD1 (6 bases). CDR1 is LNHNV, CDR2 YYDKDF, per germline (reference sequence). The CDR3 has 14 amino acids. The ends were cut back, 9 bases at V and 5 bases at J, with 14 bases in the middle. The CDR3 protein is CATQGLADNSPLHF. The CDR3 region has the DNA TGTGCCACGCAGGGGTTGGCCGATAATTCACCCCTCCACTTT.

CDR3 coding DNA: TGTGCCAGCAGCTTAGTGGGGCAGCTCGTTAACTATGGCTACACCTTC. This translates into CASSLVGQLVNYGYTF. The chain couples TRBV11-3 to TRBJ1-2; tentatively, D is TRBD1 (5 bases). The germline V and J ends were trimmed by 1 base and 1 base, with 13 bases remaining between them. The CDR3 length is 16 residues. Germline values: CDR1 SGHNT, CDR2 YENEEA.

The rearrangement joins TRBV2 to TRBJ2-6, with 10 bases lining up with TRBD1. V gave up 2 bases and J gave up 0 bases; unmatched junction bases: 10. Germline CDR1 and CDR2: SNHLY and FYNNEI. This CDR3 spans 20 amino acids. The chain's CDR3 is CASSEQSRDRGSSGANVLTF. In DNA form, the CDR3 reads TGTGCCAGCAGTGAACAGTCGCGGGACAGGGGAAGCTCTGGGGCCAACGTCCTGACTTTC.

In this sample, this clone turned up a few times. The chain couples TRBV10-3 to TRBJ2-7; TRBD1 might be the D (6 bases). This CDR3 has 14 residues. V dropped 10 bases and J dropped 5 bases, with 21 bases sitting between them. In germline, CDR1 is ENHRY, CDR2 SYGVKD. The CDR3 spells CATVPGAPKDEQYF. The CDR3, as DNA: TGTGCCACCGTGCCAGGGGCCCCGAAGGACGAGCAGTACTTC.

V and J are TRBV19 and TRBJ2-1, with 9 bases that match TRBD2. The CDR3 is 12 amino acids. V was pared by 4 bases and J by 15 bases, with 7 bases of the junction left unmatched. Per germline, CDR1 LNHDA and CDR2 SQIVND (reference sequence). The CDR3 here is CASSNRLADLFF. The DNA of the CDR3 is TGTGCCAGTAGTAACCGACTAGCGGACCTGTTCTTC.

The table lists this clone with a count of one. The chain recombines TRBV28 with TRBJ2-7; 12 nucleotides line up with TRBD2. Germline lookup yields CDR1 MDHEN and CDR2 SYDVKM. Trimming at V came to 10 bases and at J to 3 bases, leaving 7 bases not matched to a gene. CDR3 length: 14 residues. In DNA form, the CDR3 reads TGTGCCACATCTAGCGGGAGGGCCTTCTACGAGCAGTACTTC. Residues: CATSSGRAFYEQYF.

This chain joins TRBV29-1 and TRBJ1-3; TRBD1 is a possible D gene (5 bases). The CDR3 runs 16 residues. Trimming took off 6 bases at V and 2 bases at J, with 20 bases between the two ends. The germline gives CDR1 SQVTM, CDR2 ANQGSEA. The CDR3 protein is CSVLTARGSTGNTIYF. The CDR3 bases are TGCAGCGTACTTACTGCCCGGGGGAGTACTGGAAACACCATATATTTT.

The chain recombines TRBV29-1 with TRBJ2-1; 9 bases map to TRBD2. V dropped 7 bases and J dropped 4; count of bases not matched to a gene: 11. Germline CDR1 reads SQVTM; CDR2 reads ANQGSEA. This CDR3 region has 15 residues. CDR3 in DNA: TGCAGCGCCGTGGGCCCGAGCGGGAGGTACAATGAGCAGTTCTTC. Translation: CSAVGPSGRYNEQFF.

Here the CDR3 DNA reads TGTGCCAGCAGCCGTATCCCGGACAGGGGAAACCCCCCAGCTACGCAGTATTTT. This gives the protein CASSRIPDRGNPPATQYF. This chain uses TRBV9 with TRBJ2-3; 9 nucleotides agree with TRBD1. With V trimmed by 4 bases and J by 8 bases, 20 bases remained unmatched. The CDR3 length is 18 residues. CDR1 is SGDLS, CDR2 YYNGEE, per germline.

As to this clone: A junction boundary mismatches the germline segment, possibly from a read error. The chain links TRBV5-4 to TRBJ2-5; 12 bases are shared with TRBD2. CDR3 length equals 14 residues. CDR1 is SGHNT and CDR2 is YYREEE in the germline V gene (reference sequence). CDR3 sequence reads: CASSLGLAGESQYF. The DNA of the CDR3 is TGTGCCAGCAGCTTGGGACTAGCGGGAGAGTCCCAGTACTTC.